The 13 T cell receptor beta chains reported below all come from one sample, sequenced in a study of radiation and T cells in renal cell carcinoma. The assay was immunoSEQ multiplex PCR, and TCRdb's table has in-frame clones only and misses some. The sample lists around 77,000 clones; approximately 82% were seen once. Noted time point: blood 4 weeks post-SBRT, at nephrectomy. The treatment: 15 Gy SBRT to primary tumor, nephrectomy 4 weeks later. This specimen was blood, taken from a patient whose treatment included radiotherapy and nephrectomy. All receptors derive from a woman aged 60 to 75 with renal cell carcinoma.

In this sample, this clone is medium-sized. This chain uses TRBV11-2 with TRBJ2-7; 9 bases line up with TRBD2. Germline lookup yields CDR1 SGHAT and CDR2 FQNNGV. This CDR3 has 14 residues. Unmatched junction bases numbered 5, after V lost 5 bases and J lost 3 bases. This CDR3 reads CASSPRLAVYEQYF. The CDR3 nucleotides are TGTGCCAGCAGCCCCAGACTAGCGGTCTACGAGCAGTACTTC.

The genes are TRBV11-2 and TRBJ1-1; D is undetermined. The CDR3 length is 15 residues. V gave up 1 base and J gave up 1 base, with 10 bases separating them. Germline V gene lookup returns CDR1 SGHAT and CDR2 FQNNGV. This CDR3 is CASSLVEGTNTEAFF. The CDR3 DNA follows: TGTGCCAGCAGCTTAGTTGAGGGAACGAACACTGAAGCTTTCTTT.

The V and J genes are TRBV4-1 and TRBJ1-6; 7 positions agree with TRBD1. V shed 0 bases, J shed 8 bases, and the junction held 13 bases outside the gene matches. CDR3 length: 18 residues. Per the germline V gene, CDR1 is MGHRA and CDR2 is YSYEKL. The CDR3 here is CASSQEGAGGVVDSPLHF. The DNA for the CDR3 is TGCGCCAGCAGCCAAGAAGGCGCAGGGGGGGTTGTTGATTCACCCCTCCACTTT.

The chain links TRBV19 to TRBJ2-7; unclear D gene. V dropped 4 bases and J dropped 7 bases, with 14 bases sitting between them. This CDR3 spans 13 amino acids. Germline V gene sequence: CDR1 LNHDA, CDR2 SQIVND (reference sequence). CDR3 DNA sequence: TGTGCCAGTAGTACTCGCTATAACGAGGAGCAGTACTTC. Protein product: CASSTRYNEEQYF.

There are a few counts of this clone. J is TRBJ2-7 and V is TRBV29-1; possible D gene TRBD1, 6 bases. Trimming removed 3 bases from V and 0 bases from J, with 12 bases in between. CDR1 and CDR2 from the germline V gene are SQVTM and ANQGSEA. The CDR3 runs 14 residues. The CDR3 loop reads CSVEARGGSYEQYF. Written as DNA, the CDR3 is TGCAGCGTTGAGGCCAGGGGCGGCTCCTACGAGCAGTACTTC.

The chain combines TRBV2 with TRBJ1-2, with a tentative D call TRBD1 (5 bases). Germline V lookup: CDR1 SNHLY, CDR2 FYNNEI. This CDR3 contains 13 residues. V lost 10 bases, J lost 5 bases, and 17 bases lay in between. CDR3 residues: CATLRGQGYGYTF. The CDR3 DNA is TGTGCCACCCTTCGGGGCCAGGGATATGGCTACACCTTC.

This rearrangement joins TRBV10-1 to TRBJ1-2, with D hard to call. The V gene's germline CDR1 is WNHNN and CDR2 SYGVQD (reference sequence). V shed 6 bases and J shed 0 bases, with 11 bases lying between them. The CDR3 consists of 14 residues. The CDR3 loop reads CASRPKGANYGYTF. Written as DNA, the CDR3 is TGCGCCAGCAGACCCAAGGGCGCTAACTATGGCTACACCTTC.

V is TRBV18 and J is TRBJ2-1; tentatively, D is TRBD1 (5 bases). Trimming cost V 3 bases and J 7 bases, with 10 bases left between them. The CDR3 is 13 residues long. Germline CDR1 and CDR2: KGHSH and LQKENI. CDR3 nucleotide sequence: TGTGCCAGCTCACCGGGGCCGATTAATGAGCAGTTCTTC. Translation gives CASSPGPINEQFF. Using reference TRBV18 and TRBJ2-1 for the parts outside the CDR3, the full variable domain is NAGVMQNPRHLVRRRGQEARLRCSPMKGHSHVYWYRQLPEEGLKFMVYLQKENIIDESGMPKERFSAEFPKEGPSILRIQQVVRGDSAAYFCASSPGPINEQFFGPGTRLTVL.

Here the CDR3 reads CASSLGGTGSFNEQFF. The CDR3 DNA reads TGCGCCAGCAGCTTGGGAGGGACAGGGTCGTTCAATGAGCAGTTCTTC. J is TRBJ2-1 and V is TRBV5-1, with TRBD1 matching over 9 bases. Looked up from germline, CDR1 is SGHRS and CDR2 is YFSETQ. This CDR3 contains 16 residues. J lost 6 bases, V lost 0 bases, and 7 bases had no gene match.

As concerns this clone: At one end the junction does not follow the germline gene, possibly because of a read error. V gene TRBV7-7 combines with J gene TRBJ2-5; possible D gene TRBD2, 5 bases. CDR1 and CDR2 from the germline V gene are SSHAT and FNYEAQ (reference sequence). This CDR3 is 13 amino acids long. This CDR3 is CASSRDTGETQYF. CDR3 in DNA: TGTGCTAGCAGCCGCGACACGGGGGAGACCCAGTACTTC.

CDR3 amino acids: CASSLMGQLDYEQYF. In DNA, the CDR3 is TGTGCCAGCAGCTTAATGGGACAGCTAGACTACGAGCAGTACTTC. The rearrangement links TRBV7-2 to TRBJ2-7; 7 positions agree with TRBD1. This CDR3 is 15 amino acids long. Germline CDR1 SGHTA, CDR2 FQGNSA. Unmatched junction bases numbered 7, after V lost 2 bases and J lost 3 bases.

This clone was detected only a few times. The CDR3 DNA reads as TGCGCCAGCAGACGTGAAAAACTGTTTTTT. This translates into CASRREKLFF. The chain employs TRBV5-1 and TRBJ1-4, with D hard to call. Germline V lookup: CDR1 SGHRS, CDR2 YFSETQ. V was clipped by 5 bases and J by 7 bases, with 3 bases between them. The CDR3 is 10 amino acids.

The V and J genes are TRBV7-9 and TRBJ1-1; no firm D call. V gave up 4 bases and J gave up 0 bases, with 9 bases separating them. This CDR3 has 14 amino acids. CDR1 is SEHNR, CDR2 FQNEAQ, per germline (reference sequence). Here the CDR3 reads CASSSSPMNTEAFF. DNA for the CDR3: TGTGCCAGCAGCTCCTCCCCCATGAACACTGAAGCTTTCTTT. The full variable domain, rest sourced from reference TRBV7-9 and TRBJ1-1, is DTGVSQNPRHKITKRGQNVTFRCDPISEHNRLYWYRQTLGQGPEFLTYFQNEAQLEKSRLLSDRFSAERPKGSFSTLEIQRTEQGDSAMYLCASSSSPMNTEAFFGQGTRLTVV.